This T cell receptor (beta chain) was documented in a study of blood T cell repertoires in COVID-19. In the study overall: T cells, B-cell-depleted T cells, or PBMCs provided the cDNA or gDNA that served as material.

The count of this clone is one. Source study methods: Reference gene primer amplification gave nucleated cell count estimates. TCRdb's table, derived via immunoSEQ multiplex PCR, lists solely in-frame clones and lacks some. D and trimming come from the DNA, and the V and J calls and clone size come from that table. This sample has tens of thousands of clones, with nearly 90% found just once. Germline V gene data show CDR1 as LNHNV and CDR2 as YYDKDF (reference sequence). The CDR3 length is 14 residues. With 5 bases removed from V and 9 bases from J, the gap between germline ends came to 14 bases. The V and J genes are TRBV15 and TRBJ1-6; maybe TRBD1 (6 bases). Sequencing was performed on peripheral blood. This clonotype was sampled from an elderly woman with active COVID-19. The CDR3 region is CATSGSYRVSPLHF. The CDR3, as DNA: TGTGCCACCAGCGGCTCCTACAGGGTTTCACCCCTCCACTTT.